A single sample is the source of the 13 T cell receptor beta chains below, sequenced in a study of radiation and T cells in renal cell carcinoma. As to time point: baseline pretreatment blood. Documented treatment: 15 Gy SBRT to primary tumor, nephrectomy 4 weeks later. Profiled with immunoSEQ multiplex PCR; TCRdb holds only in-frame clones, not every one. The data hold roughly 120,000 clones, with around 80% observed a single time. The sequencing here drew on blood, taken from a patient whose treatment included radiotherapy and nephrectomy. The receptors stem from a woman in her fifties or sixties with renal cell carcinoma.

This clone has just one count. The chain joins TRBV7-9 to TRBJ2-5; tentatively, D is TRBD2 (6 bases). The V and J ends lost 5 bases and 5 bases respectively, with 21 bases between them. The CDR3 consists of 16 residues. Germline loops: CDR1 SEHNR, CDR2 FQNEAQ (reference sequence). CDR3 DNA: TGTGCCAGCAGCCGGGGGACGGGGCCTCCTCCCGAGACCCAGTACTTC. It encodes CASSRGTGPPPETQYF. Combining the CDR3 with reference TRBV7-9 and TRBJ2-5 gives the whole variable domain DTGVSQNPRHKITKRGQNVTFRCDPISEHNRLYWYRQTLGQGPEFLTYFQNEAQLEKSRLLSDRFSAERPKGSFSTLEIQRTEQGDSAMYLCASSRGTGPPPETQYFGPGTRLLVL.

V and J are TRBV27 and TRBJ2-2; possibly TRBD1 for D (5 bases). The germline gives CDR1 MNHEY, CDR2 SMNVEV (reference sequence). The CDR3 is 14 amino acids. The V end lost 3 bases, the J end lost 6 bases, and 11 bases lay between the germline ends. The chain's CDR3 is CASSFGAGSGELFF. The CDR3 DNA reads TGTGCCAGCAGTTTTGGGGCTGGCTCCGGGGAGCTGTTTTTT.

J is TRBJ2-7 and V is TRBV19; a weak D match, TRBD1 (6 bases). With 6 bases removed from V and 7 bases from J, the gap between germline ends came to 19 bases. CDR1 and CDR2 from the germline V gene are LNHDA and SQIVND (reference sequence). The CDR3 sequence is 14 residues long. This CDR3 is CASSLRDKVWEQYF. The CDR3 nucleotides are TGTGCCAGTAGCCTACGGGACAAGGTCTGGGAGCAGTACTTC.

This sequence joins TRBV10-3 and TRBJ2-1, with 8 bases lining up with TRBD1. The CDR3 sequence is 12 residues long. Germline V gives CDR1 ENHRY, CDR2 SYGVKD. J was trimmed by 8 bases and V by 4 bases; bases with no gene match: 1. CDR3 residues: CAISVQGDEQFF. As DNA, the CDR3 is TGTGCCATCAGTGTACAGGGGGATGAGCAGTTCTTC.

This sequence joins TRBV28 and TRBJ1-2; TRBD1 is a possible D gene (5 bases). Trimming took 3 bases from V and 8 from J, leaving 13 bases between them. Germline V gene data show CDR1 as MDHEN and CDR2 as SYDVKM. CDR3 size: 13 residues. The CDR3 region has the DNA TGTGCCAGCAGTTTTGGACACCAGCGGGGCTACACCTTC. As protein: CASSFGHQRGYTF.

This chain joins TRBV28 and TRBJ1-2, with D perhaps matching TRBD1 (6 bases). V lost 6 bases to trimming and J lost 7 bases, with 12 bases between them. The CDR3 consists of 12 residues. Germline V gene lookup returns CDR1 MDHEN and CDR2 SYDVKM. The CDR3 nucleotides are TGTGCCAGCAGCACAATCAGGGGTGGCTACACCTTC. Translation gives CASSTIRGGYTF.

The chain combines TRBV6-1 with TRBJ1-5; D not certain. V gave up 6 bases and J gave up 6 bases, with 15 bases separating them. The germline V gene encodes CDR1 MNHNS and CDR2 SASEGT. This CDR3 spans 14 amino acids. The DNA of the CDR3 is TGTGCCAGCAGCGGGAGGAGTAGCGGTCAGCCCCAGCATTTT. Translation gives CASSGRSSGQPQHF.

This chain uses TRBV4-1 with TRBJ2-2, with D uncertain. Trimming pared 0 bases from V and 6 bases from J, leaving 5 bases between. The CDR3 totals 13 residues. CDR1 MGHRA and CDR2 YSYEKL come from the germline V gene. The CDR3 sequence: CASSQDPSGELFF. CDR3 nucleotide sequence: TGCGCCAGCAGCCAAGATCCGTCCGGGGAGCTGTTTTTT.

The chain is built from TRBV5-4 and TRBJ1-2, with TRBD1 identical over 10 bases. Germline V lookup: CDR1 SGHNT, CDR2 YYREEE (reference sequence). The CDR3 runs 15 residues. After removal of 3 bases from V and 2 bases from J, the junction contained 4 bases not matched to a gene. The CDR3 is CASSYRDRGNYGYTF. CDR3 DNA sequence: TGTGCCAGCAGCTACAGGGACAGGGGAAACTATGGCTACACCTTC.

The rearrangement links TRBV29-1 to TRBJ2-2; D uncertain. V was pared by 1 base and J by 0 bases, with 18 bases between. Germline V gives CDR1 SQVTM, CDR2 ANQGSEA. The CDR3 sequence is 18 residues long. The CDR3 DNA follows: TGCAGCGTTGAAGGTGGACGGGCCGTGGGGTCGAACACCGGGGAGCTGTTTTTT. As protein: CSVEGGRAVGSNTGELFF.

The chain carries TRBV15 and TRBJ1-5; D is unresolved. V lost 3 bases and J lost 5, with 8 bases in between. Germline V gene lookup returns CDR1 LNHNV and CDR2 YYDKDF (reference sequence). The CDR3 is 13 amino acids. The CDR3 coding sequence is TGTGCCACCAGCAGCAGCAGCTATCAGCCCCAGCATTTT. Translating gives CATSSSSYQPQHF. Looking up the rest from reference TRBV15 and TRBJ1-5 gives the full variable domain: DAMVIQNPRYQVTQFGKPVTLSCSQTLNHNVMYWYQQKSSQAPKLLFHYYDKDFNNEADTPDNFQSRRPNTSFCFLDIRSPGLGDTAMYLCATSSSSYQPQHFGDGTRLSIL.

This chain connects TRBV4-1 to TRBJ2-6; D is uncertain. Germline assignment: CDR1 MGHRA and CDR2 YSYEKL. Trimming removed 4 bases at V and 1 base at J, with 11 bases between. The CDR3 runs to 16 residues. CDR3 nucleotide sequence: TGCGCCAGCAGCCTATCGCTGCGTTCTGGGGCCAACGTCCTGACTTTC. It specifies CASSLSLRSGANVLTF.

The chain links TRBV28 to TRBJ1-4, with D possibly matching TRBD1 (6 bases). The germline V gene has CDR1 MDHEN and CDR2 SYDVKM. The ends were cut back, 5 bases at V and 5 bases at J, with 15 bases in the middle. The CDR3 length is 15 residues. This CDR3 reads CASSIVTGMNEKLFF. As DNA, the CDR3 is TGTGCCAGCAGTATCGTCACAGGGATGAATGAAAAACTGTTTTTT. Full variable domain (rest looked up from reference TRBV28 and TRBJ1-4): DVKVTQSSRYLVKRTGEKVFLECVQDMDHENMFWYRQDPGLGLRLIYFSYDVKMKEKGDIPEGYSVSREKKERFSLILESASTNQTSMYLCASSIVTGMNEKLFFGSGTQLSVL.